These T cell receptor beta chains were read from a single sample in a study of cytomegalovirus exposure and HLA in healthy donors. Sequenced by immunoSEQ multiplex PCR; TCRdb stores in-frame clones only, minus some. The sample totals under 200,000 clones; its top ten clones hold about 6.5%. What was sequenced was PBMCs. The receptors here all came from a man aged 25-45 years in good health and CMV-seronegative. Both conserved end residues are part of each CDR3.

>TRBJ2-3|TRBV7-9
CASSRSTDSPSTDTQYF
>TRBJ2-3|TRBV6-1
CASSEGLAGGRTDTQYF
>TRBJ2-1|TRBV18
CASSPPGVSGEQFF
>TRBJ1-1|TRBV11-3
CASSSRDRDTEAFF
>TRBJ1-2|TRBV7-2
CASTSPGQGKGYTF
>TRBJ1-5|TRBV6-1
CASSRDTDQPQHF
>TRBJ1-3|TRBV19
CASSGDRGSGNTIYF
>TRBJ1-3|TRBV10-3
CAISEGGGTSGNTIYF
>TRBJ1-1|TRBV28
CASTTGGLIVAEAFF
>TRBJ2-4|TRBV5-6
CASSFPGQSLGSNIQYF
>TRBJ2-7|TRBV10-3
CAISGGQGAYEQYF
>NA|TRBV30
CAWGGTSGAKYEQYF
>TRBJ2-7|TRBV28
CASIEGTGYEQYF
>TRBJ2-7|TRBV5-5
CASSFVAGTYEQYF
>TRBJ1-3|TRBV10-2
CASTLTGEGNTIYF
>TRBJ1-1|TRBV6-5
CASTMGRADTEAFF
>TRBJ2-2|TRBV9
CASRTTGDSNTGELFF
>TRBJ1-5|TRBV19
CASNSGTGVNQPQHF
>TRBJ2-3|TRBV7-2
CASSYYTDTQYF
>TRBJ1-6|TRBV5-1
CASSPWTGKDSPLHF
>TRBJ2-7|TRBV11-3
CASSLETSSYEQYF
>TRBJ1-1|TRBV5-6
CASSSPSPGQDTEAFF
>TRBJ1-2|TRBV28
CASRPGHGNYGYTF
>TRBJ1-1|TRBV25-1
CASGLGDTEAFF
>TRBJ2-1|TRBV10-3
CAISLAGGYNEQFF
>TRBJ1-1|TRBV18
CASSPEGGSEAFF
>TRBJ2-2|TRBV25-1
CASSETSGSGNTGELFF
>TRBJ1-6|TRBV18
CASSPPVPGGEALHF
>TRBJ1-5|TRBV7-8
CASSLGQGNQPQHF
>TRBJ2-3|TRBV6-5
CASSKQGARTDTQYF
>TRBJ2-3|TRBV5-1
CASSLASYTSTDTQYF
>TRBJ2-1|TRBV13
CASERGRPSYNEQFF
>TRBJ2-1|TRBV5-1
CASSLTAPNEQFF
>TRBJ2-7|TRBV19
CASNQRGTGDYEQYF
>TRBJ1-1|TRBV12-1
CASSFNVKWLNTEAFF
>TRBJ1-4|TRBV19
CASSLQGFLPSTNEKLFF
>TRBJ1-2|TRBV12-1
CASSFNPGGGEGYTF
>TRBJ2-5|TRBV11-2
CASSLGVGSGETQYF